The present T cell receptor (beta chain) was sequenced within a study of immune evolution from preneoplasia to lung adenocarcinoma. General study results and limits: Clonality was highest in normal lung, lower in later-stage lesions apparently.

With respect to this clone: Its target is not known.

CDR1 is SQVTM, CDR2 ANQGSEA, per germline. The CDR3 covers 15 residues. Trimming at V came to 7 bases and at J to 4 bases, leaving 14 bases not matched to a gene. Clones were read by immunoSEQ multiplex PCR, and TCRdb kept only the in-frame ones, dropping some. The repertoire holds under 3,500 clones, with around three quarters as singletons. Patients had resection in Japan or China between the mid-2010s and the late 2010s. Histologic diagnosis was independently verified by two lung pathologists. V usage is TRBV29-1 and J usage is TRBJ2-5, with TRBD2 identical over 8 bases. Source material: FFPE adjacent normal lung tissue. The sequence was collected from an older donor with lung adenocarcinoma. The CDR3 DNA reads as TGCAGCGCCTATGGAGGTAGCGGGACTTTAGAGACCCAGTACTTC. This sequence encodes CSAYGGSGTLETQYF.